The 2 T cell receptor beta chains given below trace back to one sample, sequenced in a study of human T cells and chemical hapten exposure (dated by TCRdb to about 2021). What the time point label conveys for this sample: patch test 2, 6 weeks after DPC sensitization. The treatment or condition tag for this specimen amounts to: therapeutic diphenylcyclopropenone sensitization with weekly scalp DPC. Libraries were prepared through RACE. The sequencer was a NextSeq 500. The public reads were quality trimmed at Q25 with fastp and then assembled into clones with MiXCR by TCRdb, keeping productive beta chains. Every entry covers one CDR3 protein and lists the most common genes and DNA from its rows. The sample contains about 100,000 distinct CDR3 sequences, over 10% of them found a single time. About 3% of the sample belongs to the ten largest clones. The starting material was whole blood, obtained in connection with sensitization to the hapten diphenylcyclopropenone (DPC). Receptors originate from a woman between 40 and 50 years old with alopecia areata. Some clones in this sample may be carry-over from other donors' samples.

This clonotype was observed a handful of times. This chain connects TRBV3-1 to TRBJ1-3, with D tentatively TRBD1 (6 bases). CDR1 is LGHDT and CDR2 is YNNKEL in the germline V gene (reference sequence). With 3 bases removed from V and 4 bases from J, the gap between germline ends came to 13 bases. This CDR3 spans 15 amino acids. CDR3 region: CASSHIQGGGNTIYF. The CDR3 DNA follows: TGTGCCAGCAGCCATATACAGGGAGGGGGAAACACCATATATTTT.

This clonotype was counted ten times or more. The chain joins TRBV6-2 or TRBV6-3 to TRBJ2-1, with 8 bases fitting TRBD2. The germline V gene has CDR1 MNHEY and CDR2 SVGEGT. Losses at the gene ends were 5 bases for V and 7 bases for J; bases not matched to a gene: 4. The length of the CDR3 is 13 residues. CDR3 nucleotide sequence: TGTGCCAGCAGTGGGCGGGAGGTGAATGAGCAGTTCTTC. It yields the protein CASSGREVNEQFF.